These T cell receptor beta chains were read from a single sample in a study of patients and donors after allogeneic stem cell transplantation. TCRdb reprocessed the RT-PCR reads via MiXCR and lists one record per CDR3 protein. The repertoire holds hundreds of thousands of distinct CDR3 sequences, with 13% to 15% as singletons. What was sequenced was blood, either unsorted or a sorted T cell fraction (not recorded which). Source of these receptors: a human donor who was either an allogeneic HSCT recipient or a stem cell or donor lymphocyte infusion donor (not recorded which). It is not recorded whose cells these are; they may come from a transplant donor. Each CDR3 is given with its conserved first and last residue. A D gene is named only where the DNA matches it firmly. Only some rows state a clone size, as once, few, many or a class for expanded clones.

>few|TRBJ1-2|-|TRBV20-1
CSAKKLYGYTF
TGCAGTGCTAAGAAGCTGTATGGCTACACCTTC
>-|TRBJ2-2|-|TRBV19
CASSSRGAGGTGELFF
TGTGCCAGTAGTTCCCGGGGGGCAGGGGGCACCGGGGAGCTGTTTTTT
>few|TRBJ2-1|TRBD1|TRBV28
CASSPTGQGTGEQFF
TGTGCCAGCAGTCCCACGGGACAGGGAACGGGTGAGCAGTTCTTC
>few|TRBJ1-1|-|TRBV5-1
CASSLAGRENEAFF
TGCGCCAGCAGCTTGGCGGGCAGGGAGAATGAAGCTTTCTTT
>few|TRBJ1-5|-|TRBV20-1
CSAHKGEWQPQHF
TGCAGTGCGCATAAGGGGGAGTGGCAGCCCCAGCATTTT
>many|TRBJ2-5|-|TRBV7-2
CASSLVVGMGAWGTQYF
TGTGCCAGCAGCTTAGTGGTGGGGATGGGCGCGTGGGGGACCCAGTACTTC
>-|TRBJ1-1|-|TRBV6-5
CASSYPDGVWGGGNTEAFF
TGTGCCAGCAGTTACCCCGACGGGGTTTGGGGCGGGGGGAACACTGAAGCTTTCTTT
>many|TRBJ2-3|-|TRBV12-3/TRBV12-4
CATGTRAYDTQYF
TGTGCCACCGGGACCCGGGCGTATGATACGCAGTATTTT
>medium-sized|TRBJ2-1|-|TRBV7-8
CASSQRRGSSYNEQFF
TGTGCCAGCAGCCAAAGGCGGGGCAGCTCCTACAATGAGCAGTTCTTC
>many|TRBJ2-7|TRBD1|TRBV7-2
CASSLFGTGTGGYEQYF
TGTGCCAGCAGCTTATTTGGGACAGGGACTGGCGGCTACGAGCAGTACTTC
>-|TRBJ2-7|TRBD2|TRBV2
CASRTSGTDEQYF
TGTGCCAGCCGGACTAGCGGGACTGACGAGCAGTACTTC
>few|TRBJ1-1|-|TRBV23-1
CASSQYTTSKNTEAFF
TGCGCCAGCAGTCAATATACGACGTCTAAGAACACTGAAGCTTTCTTT
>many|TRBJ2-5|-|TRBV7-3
CASSLGYQETQYF
TGTGCCAGCAGCCTTGGGTATCAAGAGACCCAGTACTTC
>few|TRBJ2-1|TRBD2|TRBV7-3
CASTPGLAGVNEQFF
TGTGCCAGCACCCCGGGACTAGCGGGAGTCAATGAGCAGTTCTTC
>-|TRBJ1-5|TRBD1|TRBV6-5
CASSYSGQGGYSNQPQHF
TGTGCCAGCAGTTACTCGGGACAGGGGGGGTATAGCAATCAGCCCCAGCATTTT
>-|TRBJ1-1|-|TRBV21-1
CASSKVGREDTEAFF
TGTGCCAGCAGCAAAGTGGGCAGGGAGGACACTGAAGCTTTCTTT
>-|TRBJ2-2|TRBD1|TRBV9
CASSFRTGVNTGELLF
TGTGCCAGCAGCTTCCGGACAGGGGTGAACACCGGGGAGCTGCTTTTT
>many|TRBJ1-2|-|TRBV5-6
CASSLAGGADYGYTF
TGTGCCAGCAGCTTGGCGGGGGGCGCGGACTATGGCTACACCTTC
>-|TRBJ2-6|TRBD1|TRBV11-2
CASSPRDRAWAGANVLTF
TGTGCCAGCAGCCCCCGGGACAGGGCCTGGGCTGGGGCCAACGTCCTGACTTTC
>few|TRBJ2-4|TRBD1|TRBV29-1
CSVGQGRKNIQYF
TGCAGCGTTGGACAGGGGCGGAAAAACATTCAGTACTTC